The 26 T cell receptor beta chains given below trace back to one sample, sequenced in a study of blood T cell repertoires in COVID-19. The protocol was immunoSEQ multiplex PCR, while the TCRdb copy is restricted to in-frame clones and leaves out a portion. The repertoire includes 130,000 to 150,000 clones, roughly 82% of them detected once, and around 13% sits in the top ten. Material for sequencing was peripheral blood. The receptors were gathered from a man of 80 years or more with acute or convalescent COVID-19.

The genes are TRBV11-2 and TRBJ1-1, with 9 nucleotides matching TRBD1. This CDR3 spans 14 amino acids. J was trimmed by 4 bases and V by 5 bases; bases with no gene match: 5. CDR1 is SGHAT and CDR2 is FQNNGV in the germline V gene. The CDR3: CASSPRDRVTEAFF. The CDR3, as DNA: TGTGCCAGCAGCCCAAGGGACAGGGTCACTGAAGCTTTCTTT.

The rearrangement joins TRBV19 to TRBJ1-5; no firm D call. V was shortened by 3 bases and J by 2 bases, with 5 bases between the two germline ends. This CDR3 spans 13 amino acids. Germline CDR1 is LNHDA and CDR2 is SQIVND (reference sequence). The CDR3, as DNA: TGTGCCAGTAGTATGCGGGGCAATCAGCCCCAGCATTTT. This encodes CASSMRGNQPQHF.

The chain uses TRBV27 and TRBJ2-7; TRBD1 aligns across 9 bases. With 5 bases clipped from V and 0 bases from J, the junction kept 5 bases outside the gene matches. The CDR3 is 15 residues long. The germline gives CDR1 MNHEY, CDR2 SMNVEV (reference sequence). Here the CDR3 reads CASSPGQGHSYEQYF. DNA for the CDR3: TGTGCCAGCAGTCCAGGACAGGGGCACTCCTACGAGCAGTACTTC.

V gene TRBV28 combines with J gene TRBJ1-6; 7 bases map to TRBD1. There are 16 residues in the CDR3. V trimming: 5 bases; J trimming: 7 bases; junction bases outside the gene matches: 11. The germline V gene has CDR1 MDHEN and CDR2 SYDVKM. CDR3 region: CASSDRDRGGNSPLHF. CDR3 DNA sequence: TGTGCCAGCAGTGACCGGGACAGAGGGGGAAATTCACCCCTCCACTTT.

This clone has only a few counts. The CDR3 here is CASSDLQRGSPLHF. DNA of the CDR3: TGTGCCAGCAGTGATCTTCAAAGAGGTTCACCCCTCCACTTT. The chain joins TRBV6-4 to TRBJ1-6; no firm D call. The germline V gene has CDR1 MRHNA and CDR2 SNTAGT. Between the trimmed V and J ends, which lost 3 bases and 9 bases, there was a span of 12 bases. The CDR3 totals 14 residues.

The V and J genes are TRBV7-2 and TRBJ1-2; 9 nucleotides align to TRBD1. Germline CDR1 is SGHTA and CDR2 is FQGNSA. V shed 5 bases, J shed 3 bases, and the junction held 7 bases outside the gene matches. The CDR3 contains 15 residues. CDR3: CASSVQGAPHYGYTF. CDR3 nucleotide sequence: TGTGCCAGCAGCGTACAGGGGGCCCCCCACTATGGCTACACCTTC.

This chain links TRBV6-1 with TRBJ1-5; 8 bases align to TRBD1. The CDR3 extends over 15 amino acids. Per germline, CDR1 MNHNS and CDR2 SASEGT. The trim removed 2 bases at V and 7 bases at J, leaving 7 bases unmatched. CDR3 residues: CASSESGQGRQPQHF. The DNA of the CDR3 is TGTGCCAGCAGTGAATCAGGACAGGGCAGACAGCCCCAGCATTTT.

The chain recombines TRBV5-1 with TRBJ1-1; D is ambiguous. Germline V gene sequence: CDR1 SGHRS, CDR2 YFSETQ. V lost 4 bases, J lost 1 base, and 11 bases lay in between. The CDR3 is 14 amino acids. DNA for the CDR3: TGCGCCAGCAGCACGGAGTTCCAGAACACTGAAGCTTTCTTT. It is translated as CASSTEFQNTEAFF.

The V and J genes are TRBV24-1 and TRBJ2-7; possibly TRBD1 for D (6 bases). The CDR3 is made up of 12 amino acids. Per germline, CDR1 KGHDR and CDR2 SFDVKD. Between the trimmed V and J ends, which lost 5 bases and 5 bases, there was a span of 9 bases. The CDR3 reads CATSGQGNEQYF. As DNA, the CDR3 is TGTGCCACCAGTGGTCAGGGGAACGAGCAGTACTTC.

This clone was observed a few times. The rearrangement links TRBV5-1 to TRBJ2-7; TRBD1 matches at 11 bases. Losses at the gene ends were 4 bases for V and 7 bases for J; bases not matched to a gene: 7. Per germline, CDR1 SGHRS and CDR2 YFSETQ. The CDR3 extends over 14 amino acids. CDR3 loop: CASSRGQGAREQYF. In DNA, the CDR3 is TGCGCCAGCAGCCGAGGACAGGGGGCTCGGGAGCAGTACTTC.

This chain links TRBV18 with TRBJ1-5; 7 bases fit TRBD1. Germline CDR1 KGHSH, CDR2 LQKENI. CDR3 length: 13 residues. Trimming removed 6 bases from V and 5 bases from J; junction bases left unmatched: 4. CDR3: CASSAQGDQPQHF. CDR3 DNA: TGTGCCAGCTCCGCCCAGGGGGATCAGCCCCAGCATTTT.

V usage is TRBV28 and J usage is TRBJ2-5; 7 bases fit TRBD1. The V gene's germline CDR1 is MDHEN and CDR2 SYDVKM. The CDR3 is 14 amino acids. V trimming: 6 bases; J trimming: 2 bases; junction bases outside the gene matches: 6. The CDR3 DNA reads as TGTGCCAGCAGCACGGGACAGACACAAGAGACCCAGTACTTC. This sequence encodes CASSTGQTQETQYF.

The chain links TRBV29-1 to TRBJ2-5; maybe TRBD1 (5 bases). Per germline, CDR1 SQVTM and CDR2 ANQGSEA. The CDR3 extends over 13 amino acids. The germline V and J ends were trimmed by 7 bases and 4 bases, with 16 bases remaining between them. The CDR3 DNA is TGCAGCGCTCTTGTAAGTCAGGGAGAGACCCAGTACTTC. This gives the protein CSALVSQGETQYF.

The rearrangement uses TRBV2 and TRBJ1-5, with TRBD1 matching 8 bases. The CDR3 contains 14 residues. V lost 5 bases, J lost 5 bases, and 5 bases stayed unmatched. The germline gives CDR1 SNHLY, CDR2 FYNNEI. The CDR3 loop is CASSQQGGDQPQHF. The CDR3 DNA sequence: TGTGCCAGCAGTCAACAGGGGGGGGATCAGCCCCAGCATTTT.

This clone was counted only a few times. The rearrangement joins TRBV28 to TRBJ1-1; D not certain. The CDR3 sequence is 13 residues long. Germline V gives CDR1 MDHEN, CDR2 SYDVKM. V lost 6 bases to trimming and J lost 2 bases, with 10 bases between them. The CDR3 DNA sequence: TGTGCCAGCAGCTTGGAGCGCAACACTGAAGCTTTCTTT. This translates into CASSLERNTEAFF. The entire variable domain, with the rest obtained from reference TRBV28 and TRBJ1-1, is as follows: DVKVTQSSRYLVKRTGEKVFLECVQDMDHENMFWYRQDPGLGLRLIYFSYDVKMKEKGDIPEGYSVSREKKERFSLILESASTNQTSMYLCASSLERNTEAFFGQGTRLTVV.

J is TRBJ2-1 and V is TRBV7-2, with 7 bases that match TRBD1. J gave up 1 base and V 6 bases, and 6 bases lay outside the gene matches. The CDR3 is made up of 15 amino acids. Germline CDR1 SGHTA, CDR2 FQGNSA. CDR3 in amino acids: CASSPDRASYNEQFF. The CDR3 DNA reads TGTGCCAGCAGTCCTGACAGGGCGTCCTACAATGAGCAGTTCTTC.

This clone was seen a single time. The V and J genes are TRBV4-3 and TRBJ1-2, with 9 positions matching TRBD1. The CDR3 covers 15 residues. V was clipped by 4 bases and J by 6 bases; unmatched bases: 9. Germline loops: CDR1 LGHNA, CDR2 YSLEER. For the CDR3, the DNA is TGCGCCAGCAGCCGCGTTACAGGGGGCGCGGATGGCTACACCTTC. This codes for CASSRVTGGADGYTF.

This clone came up a few times. The rearrangement links TRBV4-1 to TRBJ1-1; no firm D call. Between the trimmed V and J ends, which lost 1 base and 3 bases, there was a span of 6 bases. Per the germline V gene, CDR1 is MGHRA and CDR2 is YSYEKL. The CDR3 spans 13 residues. The CDR3 sequence: CASSQVYHTEAFF. The CDR3 region has the DNA TGCGCCAGCAGCCAAGTATATCACACTGAAGCTTTCTTT.

The gene calls are TRBV2 and TRBJ2-2; 7 bases line up with TRBD1. The CDR3 totals 15 residues. The V and J ends lost 6 bases and 2 bases, in that order; junction bases with no gene match: 6. The germline V gene has CDR1 SNHLY and CDR2 FYNNEI. The CDR3 spells CASRSNRGNTGELFF. The CDR3 DNA reads TGTGCCAGCAGAAGCAACAGGGGTAACACCGGGGAGCTGTTTTTT. Filled out from reference TRBV2 and TRBJ2-2, the complete variable domain reads EPEVTQTPSHQVTQMGQEVILRCVPISNHLYFYWYRQILGQKVEFLVSFYNNEISEKSEIFDDQFSVERPDGSNFTLKIRSTKLEDSAMYFCASRSNRGNTGELFFGEGSRLTVL.

This sequence joins TRBV24-1 and TRBJ2-3, with TRBD2 matching 11 bases. Germline V gives CDR1 KGHDR, CDR2 SFDVKD. The CDR3 spans 16 residues. J gave up 5 bases and V 3 bases, and 6 bases lay outside the gene matches. The CDR3 DNA sequence: TGTGCCACCAGTGATGTTAGCGGGGGGGGCAGAGATACGCAGTATTTT. It is translated as CATSDVSGGGRDTQYF.

The V call is TRBV19, the J call TRBJ2-2, with 9 bases identical to TRBD1. Germline CDR1 reads LNHDA; CDR2 reads SQIVND (reference sequence). Trimming removed 6 bases from V and 7 bases from J; junction bases left unmatched: 12. This CDR3 is 16 amino acids long. This CDR3 reads CASSSITGGLSGELFF. Here the CDR3 DNA reads TGTGCCAGTAGCTCCATTACAGGGGGCCTTAGCGGGGAGCTGTTTTTT.

This clone was picked up a small number of times. The identical CDR3 is also encoded by other nucleotide sequences in the sample. V gene TRBV4-1 combines with J gene TRBJ1-1; no clear D gene. Per the germline V gene, CDR1 is MGHRA and CDR2 is YSYEKL. This CDR3 has 15 amino acids. Trimming pared 0 bases from V and 1 base from J, leaving 9 bases between. The CDR3 spells CASSQDGRGNTEAFF. The CDR3 coding sequence is TGCGCCAGCAGCCAAGATGGGCGGGGGAACACTGAAGCTTTCTTT.

This clone was counted between two and nine times. This CDR3 reads CASSIAQGGDQPQHF. In nucleotides, the CDR3 is TGTGCCAGTAGTATAGCACAGGGTGGGGATCAGCCCCAGCATTTT. The gene calls are TRBV19 and TRBJ1-5, with D perhaps TRBD1 (6 bases). This CDR3 contains 15 residues. V lost 1 base and J lost 5, with 12 bases in between. CDR1 LNHDA and CDR2 SQIVND come from the germline V gene (reference sequence). The entire variable domain, with the rest obtained from reference TRBV19 and TRBJ1-5, is as follows: DGGITQSPKYLFRKEGQNVTLSCEQNLNHDAMYWYRQDPGQGLRLIYYSQIVNDFQKGDIAEGYSVSREKKESFPLTVTSAQKNPTAFYLCASSIAQGGDQPQHFGDGTRLSIL.

The rearrangement links TRBV3-1 (or the pseudogene TRBV3-2) to TRBJ2-7, with TRBD1 as a possible D gene (5 bases). CDR1 is LGHDT and CDR2 is YNNKEL in the germline V gene (reference sequence). This CDR3 is 13 amino acids long. Trimming removed 6 bases at V and 5 bases at J, with 14 bases between. CDR3 nucleotide sequence: TGTGCCAGCAGTCGGACACATCGAAACGAGCAGTACTTC. Protein: CASSRTHRNEQYF.

V usage is TRBV21-1 and J usage is TRBJ1-2; the DNA was not compared with TRBD1, the D call given in the table. TRBV21-1 is shown as a pseudogene. The CDR3 runs to 14 residues. CDR3 residues: CASSKSDSNYGYTF. CDR3 bases: TGTGCCAGCAGCAAATCAGATTCTAACTATGGCTACACCTTC.

The chain has TRBV2 and TRBJ1-2, with 7 bases that match TRBD1. Trimming at V came to 4 bases and at J to 0 bases, leaving 8 bases not matched to a gene. The CDR3 covers 16 residues. CDR1 is SNHLY, CDR2 FYNNEI, per germline. CDR3 region: CASSGNPGQTNYGYTF. The DNA for the CDR3 is TGTGCCAGCAGTGGAAATCCGGGACAGACTAACTATGGCTACACCTTC.